The 2 T cell receptor beta chains listed next were all sequenced from one sample in a study of cytotoxic CD8 clonotypes in ibrutinib-treated CLL. Some clones are missing from TCRdb's copy, which holds only in-frame ones; the method was immunoSEQ multiplex PCR. This table holds about 130,000 clones, roughly 84% found once. The specimen was PBMCs, collected after 24 months of ibrutinib treatment. The receptors were sampled from a human donor with chronic lymphocytic leukemia.

The V call is TRBV7-6, the J call TRBJ1-3; 9 nucleotides line up with TRBD1. The CDR3 totals 17 residues. V dropped 5 bases and J dropped 1; count of bases not matched to a gene: 9. Germline V gives CDR1 SGHVS, CDR2 FNYEAQ. In DNA form, the CDR3 reads TGTGCCAGCAGCCGAGGGGACAGGGACGGTTCTGGAAACACCATATATTTT. Its protein product is CASSRGDRDGSGNTIYF.

In this sample, this clone turned up once. The rearrangement uses TRBV14 and TRBJ2-7; 9 bases match TRBD1. The CDR3 totals 15 residues. Looked up from germline, CDR1 is SGHDN and CDR2 is FVKESK. Losses at the gene ends were 0 bases for V and 1 base for J; bases not matched to a gene: 1. DNA of the CDR3: TGTGCCAGCAGCCAAGAGGGGACAGGGTCCTACGAGCAGTACTTC. This codes for CASSQEGTGSYEQYF.